This T cell receptor beta chain was identified during a study of blood T cell repertoires in COVID-19. On the study more broadly: T cells, B-cell-depleted T cells, or PBMCs provided the cDNA or gDNA that served as material.

This CDR3 is 12 amino acids long. Germline V gives CDR1 SNHLY, CDR2 FYNNEI. The V and J ends lost 5 bases and 5 bases respectively, with 9 bases between them. Sequencing used immunoSEQ multiplex PCR; TCRdb keeps in-frame clones, though not all of them. The sample holds over 120,000 clones, 87% seen once. The rearrangement uses TRBV2 and TRBJ1-2; D unresolved. Sample: peripheral blood. The TCR sequence derives from a man aged 45-60 years who had recovered from COVID-19. The CDR3 region is CASSTDKYGYTF. The CDR3 coding sequence is TGTGCCAGCAGTACTGACAAATATGGCTACACCTTC.